This T cell receptor (beta chain) was identified in a study of T cell responses to AZD1222 COVID-19 vaccine. Whole-study context: Combined were second doses at about 4 or about 12 weeks. Overall study findings and caveats: Among vaccine-associated CD4 TCRs, coverage spanned spike, with dominance at 160-218 and 743-854.

Germline loops: CDR1 MNHNS, CDR2 SASEGT. This CDR3 region has 12 residues. The ends were cut back, 2 bases at V and 17 bases at J, with 13 bases in the middle. On this clone itself: As yet, its antigen is unknown.

Using immunoSEQ multiplex PCR, the repertoire was profiled, and TCRdb retains in-frame clones only, with some absent. Of over 120,000 clones listed, about 93% are singletons. The sequence derives from an adult in good health. This material consisted of peripheral blood, taken on day 0 of AZD1222 vaccination. V usage is TRBV6-1 and J usage is TRBJ1-6; D remains unclear. The CDR3 nucleotides read TGTGCCAGCAGTGAATTGTGGGAAAGTTTCCACTTT. Translated, it gives CASSELWESFHF.